A single T cell receptor (beta chain) is shown here with its context. The antigen is undetermined. The data are from a study of cytomegalovirus exposure and HLA in healthy donors. The PCR was carried out with 60 Vbeta primers and 13 Jbeta primers. Here immunoSEQ multiplex PCR was the method, and the copy in TCRdb shows in-frame clones only, minus some. The sample records more than 95,000 clones, 60% to 75% being singletons. Whole-study findings and limits: The authors later found most CMV-associated TCR beta chains appeared HLA-restricted. Overall, roughly 150 TCR beta chains were annotated as cytomegalovirus-associated.

These donors counted as nominally healthy when sampled, but unrecorded immune exposures were likely. The TCR comes from a man aged 55 to 70 in good health and CMV-seronegative. The source material was PBMCs.

CDR3 nucleotides: TGTGCCAGCAGTGAGCGGGACAGGGGTCAGCCCCAGCATTTT. It translates to CASSERDRGQPQHF. The gene calls are TRBV2 and TRBJ1-5; 10 bases agree with TRBD1. The CDR3 spans 14 residues. CDR1 is SNHLY and CDR2 is FYNNEI in the germline V gene. The ends lost 3 bases at V and 6 bases at J; junction bases unmatched: 2. The variable domain in full, with the rest retrieved from reference TRBV2 and TRBJ1-5, is EPEVTQTPSHQVTQMGQEVILRCVPISNHLYFYWYRQILGQKVEFLVSFYNNEISEKSEIFDDQFSVERPDGSNFTLKIRSTKLEDSAMYFCASSERDRGQPQHFGDGTRLSIL.